The clone carrying this T cell receptor beta chain occurred once. This entry is derived from a study of cytomegalovirus exposure and HLA in healthy donors. The PCR made use of 60 Vbeta and 13 Jbeta primers. Assay: immunoSEQ multiplex PCR; the TCRdb copy retains only in-frame clones and omits some. Here the sample spans over 100,000 clones, 70% being singletons. Trimming removed 3 bases from V and 4 bases from J, with 6 bases in between. Germline CDR1 is DFQATT and CDR2 is SNEGSKA (reference sequence). The CDR3 totals 11 residues. This TCR was sampled from a man aged 25 to 40 in good health and CMV-seropositive. The chain has TRBV20-1 and TRBJ2-5; tentative D call: TRBD2 (6 bases). Sequencing input: PBMCs. The CDR3 DNA follows: TGCAGTGCTAGGGGGGGAGAGACCCAGTACTTC. Translating gives CSARGGETQYF.